The 28 T cell receptor beta chains given below trace back to one sample, sequenced in a study of technical replicates of blood from several donors listed by TCRdb under 2017. The method was the immunoSEQ multiplex PCR assay. TCRdb limited this immuneACCESS table to in-frame rearrangements with V and J called. A share of clones is missing; checked studies link under half to unresolved V genes, and the rest is unexplained. The sample records roughly 68,000 clones, more than 85% of which are singletons. The top ten hold 4.5% to 5% of the sample. Sequencing was performed on PBMCs. The receptors here all came from a human donor in good health. Some clones in this sample may be carry-over from other donors' samples.

This clone has only one observation. This rearrangement joins TRBV4-3 to TRBJ2-7; D ambiguous. Germline CDR1 LGHNA, CDR2 YSLEER. V was pared by 2 bases and J by 4 bases, with 15 bases between. This CDR3 has 15 residues. The CDR3 nucleotides are TGCGCCAGCAGCCAACTCGGGTCGACCCTTTACGAGCAGTACTTC. Protein sequence: CASSQLGSTLYEQYF.

J is TRBJ2-7 and V is TRBV7-9; 7 nucleotides line up with TRBD1. In germline, CDR1 is SEHNR, CDR2 FQNEAQ (reference sequence). The length of the CDR3 is 15 residues. Unmatched junction bases numbered 7, after V lost 5 bases and J lost 0 bases. CDR3 residues: CASSTSRDSSYEQYF. The CDR3 coding sequence is TGTGCCAGCAGCACCAGCCGGGACAGCTCCTACGAGCAGTACTTC.

The chain is built from TRBV11-2 and TRBJ2-1, with 7 positions matching TRBD2. Germline lookup yields CDR1 SGHAT and CDR2 FQNNGV. The CDR3 length is 16 residues. V lost 7 bases to trimming and J lost 4 bases; unmatched junction nucleotides: 13. CDR3 in DNA: TGTGCCAGCACCCAGACGGGGGGATACGTGTACAATGAGCAGTTCTTC. The encoded protein is CASTQTGGYVYNEQFF.

The CDR3 is CASSPRLDGELFF. CDR3 DNA: TGTGCCAGCTCACCACGACTGGACGGGGAGCTGTTTTTT. V is TRBV18 and J is TRBJ2-2, with unresolved D. V was pared by 1 base and J by 7 bases, with 7 bases between. The germline gives CDR1 KGHSH, CDR2 LQKENI. The CDR3 sequence is 13 residues long.

The V gene is TRBV28, the J gene TRBJ2-5; 10 nucleotides agree with TRBD2. The ends lost 7 bases at V and 5 bases at J; junction bases unmatched: 13. Germline V gene lookup returns CDR1 MDHEN and CDR2 SYDVKM. The CDR3 consists of 16 residues. The CDR3 DNA follows: TGTGCCAGCAACCCGGGACTAGCGCGGGGGGGGGAGACCCAGTACTTC. Its translation: CASNPGLARGGETQYF.

The chain employs TRBV5-1 and TRBJ2-1, with TRBD2 as a possible D gene (6 bases). The V end was cut by 6 bases, the J end by 5 bases, with 15 bases between. The CDR3 has 14 amino acids. Germline V gives CDR1 SGHRS, CDR2 YFSETQ. CDR3 nucleotides: TGCGCCAGCACCCTAAGGACTACCAACAATGAGCAGTTCTTC. It encodes CASTLRTTNNEQFF.

The rearrangement joins TRBV5-1 to TRBJ2-5; 8 bases match TRBD2. Per germline, CDR1 SGHRS and CDR2 YFSETQ. V shed 1 base, J shed 4 bases, and the junction held 6 bases outside the gene matches. The length of the CDR3 is 15 residues. CDR3: CASSLYTAGGETQYF. The CDR3 DNA reads TGCGCCAGCAGCTTGTATACTGCGGGGGGAGAGACCCAGTACTTC.

The genes are TRBV5-1 and TRBJ1-2; 10 bases agree with TRBD1. Germline lookup yields CDR1 SGHRS and CDR2 YFSETQ. The CDR3 runs to 16 residues. The junction had 9 bases not matched to a gene; V was cut back by 3 bases and J by 4 bases. As DNA, the CDR3 is TGCGCCAGCAGCTACTCCGGGACAGGGGTTTCCTATGGCTACACCTTC. Its translation: CASSYSGTGVSYGYTF.

The gene calls are TRBV6-5 and TRBJ1-2; D is ambiguous. Germline V gene lookup returns CDR1 MNHEY and CDR2 SVGAGI. This CDR3 contains 15 residues. Trimming removed 4 bases at V and 0 bases at J, with 12 bases between. The CDR3 region is CASSSRTATNYGYTF. DNA of the CDR3: TGTGCCAGCAGTTCCCGGACTGCTACTAACTATGGCTACACCTTC.

This clone was seen just once. The chain recombines TRBV5-4 with TRBJ1-1; the D gene is possibly TRBD1 (5 bases). The CDR3 has 14 residues. V was shortened by 4 bases and J by 1 base, with 11 bases between the two germline ends. The germline CDR1 and CDR2 sequences are SGHNT and YYREEE (reference sequence). The CDR3 region has the DNA TGTGCCAGCAGCCGTCCGACAGCGAACACTGAAGCTTTCTTT. Translated: CASSRPTANTEAFF.

The V and J genes are TRBV6-1 and TRBJ2-7; a possible D gene is TRBD1 (5 bases). The germline V gene encodes CDR1 MNHNS and CDR2 SASEGT. Trimming pared 8 bases from V and 4 bases from J, leaving 9 bases between. CDR3 size: 11 residues. CDR3 sequence: CASVDSYEQYF. DNA of the CDR3: TGTGCCAGCGTCGACAGTTACGAGCAGTACTTC.

The chain recombines TRBV5-4 with TRBJ2-5, with D possibly TRBD2 on 6 matching bases. The germline V gene encodes CDR1 SGHNT and CDR2 YYREEE (reference sequence). This CDR3 comprises 15 residues. The V end was cut by 0 bases, the J end by 4 bases, with 13 bases between. The CDR3 DNA sequence: TGTGCCAGCAGCTTGGCCCCCGGGAGCCCAGAGACCCAGTACTTC. Translating gives CASSLAPGSPETQYF.

The chain is built from TRBV27 and TRBJ2-5; D is perhaps TRBD2 (7 bases). Germline V gives CDR1 MNHEY, CDR2 SMNVEV (reference sequence). V lost 5 bases to trimming and J lost 5 bases, with 18 bases between them. The CDR3 totals 15 residues. CDR3 nucleotides: TGTGCCAGCAGTCTAAGGGGGGGGCGCCGGGAGACCCAGTACTTC. Residues: CASSLRGGRRETQYF.

This chain joins TRBV7-2 and TRBJ1-2; D is unclear. Germline V gene data show CDR1 as SGHTA and CDR2 as FQGNSA. CDR3 length: 12 amino acids. Trimming cost V 2 bases and J 5 bases, with 6 bases left between them. The CDR3 DNA is TGTGCCAGCAGCTTAATGGCTTATGGCTACACCTTC. Its translation is CASSLMAYGYTF.

A single count supports this clone. The chain links TRBV6-4 to TRBJ2-1; 10 bases match TRBD2. Unmatched junction bases numbered 3, after V lost 3 bases and J lost 4 bases. Germline-derived CDR1 and CDR2 are MRHNA and SNTAGT. The CDR3 has 15 residues. CDR3 sequence: CASSELAGQYNEQFF. The CDR3 bases are TGTGCCAGCAGTGAACTAGCGGGACAATACAATGAGCAGTTCTTC.

This chain uses TRBV19 with TRBJ2-7; 7 nucleotides agree with TRBD1. The V gene's germline CDR1 is LNHDA and CDR2 SQIVND (reference sequence). With V trimmed by 3 bases and J by 1 base, 3 bases remained unmatched. The CDR3 spans 14 residues. CDR3 protein: CASSMYRGSYEQYF. Here the CDR3 DNA reads TGTGCCAGTAGTATGTACAGGGGTTCCTACGAGCAGTACTTC.

This rearrangement joins TRBV5-1 to TRBJ2-3, with D possibly being TRBD2 (6 bases). This CDR3 is 16 amino acids long. Germline V CDR1 and CDR2: SGHRS, YFSETQ. V shed 0 bases and J shed 1 base, with 12 bases lying between them. CDR3 region: CASSLVAGRGTDTQYF. CDR3 DNA: TGCGCCAGCAGCTTGGTGGCGGGGAGAGGCACAGATACGCAGTATTTT.

CDR3 DNA: TGTGCCAGCAGAAGCAGGGACACAATCTCCTACGAGCAGTACTTC. Translation: CASRSRDTISYEQYF. The chain is built from TRBV6-1 and TRBJ2-7, with D possibly matching TRBD1 (6 bases). CDR1 is MNHNS and CDR2 is SASEGT in the germline V gene. This CDR3 has 15 residues. Trimming shortened V by 6 bases and J by 0 bases, and 15 bases separated the two germline ends.

In DNA, the CDR3 is TGTGCCAGCAGCACGCAGCAGGGATCTAATGAAAAACTGTTTTTT. It translates to CASSTQQGSNEKLFF. V gene TRBV5-4 combines with J gene TRBJ1-4, with D possibly matching TRBD1 (5 bases). The CDR3 consists of 15 residues. V shed 4 bases and J shed 3 bases, with 13 bases lying between them. The germline CDR1 and CDR2 sequences are SGHNT and YYREEE (reference sequence).

The chain employs TRBV4-1 and TRBJ1-6, with 9 positions matching TRBD1. With V trimmed by 4 bases and J by 7 bases, 8 bases remained unmatched. The germline CDR1 and CDR2 sequences are MGHRA and YSYEKL. This CDR3 region has 16 residues. The CDR3 sequence: CASSPPRTGENSPLHF. The CDR3 nucleotides read TGCGCCAGCAGCCCTCCCAGGACAGGGGAAAATTCACCCCTCCACTTT.

The rearrangement links TRBV19 to TRBJ1-5; 10 bases align to TRBD1. V dropped 3 bases and J dropped 5; count of bases not matched to a gene: 10. This CDR3 spans 17 amino acids. Germline V gene data show CDR1 as LNHDA and CDR2 as SQIVND (reference sequence). The CDR3 is CASSMGQGSRGYQPQHF. The CDR3 coding sequence is TGTGCCAGTAGTATGGGACAGGGGAGCCGTGGCTATCAGCCCCAGCATTTT.

The CDR3 loop is CASSSLAGGRETQYF. The CDR3 nucleotides are TGTGCCAGCAGCTCCCTAGCGGGGGGGCGTGAGACCCAGTACTTC. This rearrangement joins TRBV7-9 to TRBJ2-5; 12 nucleotides line up with TRBD2. Trimming at V came to 4 bases and at J to 5 bases, leaving 5 bases not matched to a gene. This CDR3 has 15 residues. Per germline, CDR1 SEHNR and CDR2 FQNEAQ (reference sequence).

In this sample, this clone turned up a few times. This chain joins TRBV2 and TRBJ1-1; D is possibly TRBD1 (5 bases). V lost 5 bases and J lost 5, with 12 bases in between. Germline assignment: CDR1 SNHLY and CDR2 FYNNEI. This CDR3 is 13 amino acids long. Here the CDR3 reads CASSTGTGTEAFF. The CDR3 coding sequence is TGTGCCAGCAGTACAGGAACGGGTACTGAAGCTTTCTTT.

This clone occurred a few times. J is TRBJ1-2 and V is TRBV7-2, with 9 bases that match TRBD1. With 11 bases clipped from V and 4 bases from J, the junction kept 5 bases outside the gene matches. Germline V gene sequence: CDR1 SGHTA, CDR2 FQGNSA. The CDR3 length is 12 residues. CDR3 protein: CAGGQGPYGYTF. Written as DNA, the CDR3 is TGTGCCGGGGGACAGGGCCCCTATGGCTACACCTTC. Together with reference TRBV7-2 and TRBJ1-2, the CDR3 gives the full variable domain: GAGVSQSPSNKVTEKGKDVELRCDPISGHTALYWYRQSLGQGLEFLIYFQGNSAPDKSGLPSDRFSAERTGGSVSTLTIQRTQQEDSAVYLCAGGQGPYGYTFGSGTRLTVV.

The chain combines TRBV30 with TRBJ1-5; TRBD1 aligns across 7 bases. With V trimmed by 1 base and J by 3 bases, 6 bases remained unmatched. This CDR3 is built from 15 residues. The germline gives CDR1 GTSNPN, CDR2 SVGIG (reference sequence). Here the CDR3 reads CAWSGRQGVNQPQHF. The CDR3 region has the DNA TGTGCCTGGAGTGGGCGGCAGGGGGTCAATCAGCCCCAGCATTTT.

This chain joins TRBV10-3 and TRBJ2-4; maybe TRBD2 (6 bases). CDR1 and CDR2 (germline): ENHRY, SYGVKD. This CDR3 spans 14 amino acids. V lost 4 bases and J lost 9, with 16 bases in between. The CDR3 bases are TGTGCCATCAGTGCCACCGGGACTGAAGCCATTCAGTACTTC. It translates to CAISATGTEAIQYF.

Of note for this clone: Other DNA sequences within the sample encode an identical CDR3. The rearrangement uses TRBV18 and TRBJ2-1; TRBD2 matches at 9 bases. Germline CDR1 is KGHSH and CDR2 is LQKENI. The CDR3 has 15 residues. Trimming took 1 base from V and 4 from J; bases not matched to a gene: 2. CDR3 protein: CASSPRTSGYNEQFF. CDR3 in DNA: TGTGCCAGCTCACCACGAACTAGCGGGTACAATGAGCAGTTCTTC.

The V gene is TRBV2, the J gene TRBJ2-7; D is unclear. Trimming shortened V by 6 bases and J by 5 bases, and 14 bases separated the two germline ends. The CDR3 has 13 residues. Looked up from germline, CDR1 is SNHLY and CDR2 is FYNNEI. In DNA, the CDR3 is TGTGCCAGCAGAAGCCATGGCGGCGACGAGCAGTACTTC. Translation gives CASRSHGGDEQYF.